What follows are 22 T cell receptor beta chains derived from one specimen sequenced in a study of blood T cell repertoires in COVID-19. Some clones are missing from TCRdb's copy, which holds only in-frame ones; the method was immunoSEQ multiplex PCR. There are hundreds of thousands of clones in the sample; around 88% occur only once, and over 4% lies in the top ten. Sequenced: PBMCs or T cells enriched from blood (not recorded which). The receptors were sampled from a young woman who had recovered from COVID-19.

V usage is TRBV6-1 and J usage is TRBJ1-2; TRBD1 matches at 9 bases. CDR1 is MNHNS, CDR2 SASEGT, per germline. CDR3 length: 16 amino acids. The V segment lost 0 bases and the J segment 1 base; nucleotides outside the gene matches: 3. The CDR3, as DNA: TGTGCCAGCAGTGAAGCCTGGGACAGGGTTAACTATGGCTACACCTTC. Translating gives CASSEAWDRVNYGYTF.

V is TRBV11-1 and J is TRBJ1-2; D is perhaps TRBD1 (6 bases). Per the germline V gene, CDR1 is SGHAT and CDR2 is FQDESV (reference sequence). This CDR3 has 15 residues. Trimming left V 4 bases short and J 6 bases short, with 18 bases between. CDR3 sequence reads: CASSWSGGASNGYTF. The DNA for the CDR3 is TGTGCCAGCAGCTGGTCTGGGGGGGCAAGTAATGGCTACACCTTC.

The CDR3 sequence: CASSQIGGDEKLFF. The CDR3 DNA sequence: TGTGCCAGCAGCCAAATAGGAGGTGATGAAAAACTGTTTTTT. This chain joins TRBV3-1 (or the pseudogene TRBV3-2) and TRBJ1-4, with D hard to call. Trimming cost V 2 bases and J 6 bases, with 10 bases left between them. Germline V CDR1 and CDR2: LGHDT, YNNKEL (reference sequence). The CDR3 consists of 14 residues.

CDR3 in DNA: TGTGCCAGCAGCTCCAGCGGGACAGGGAGGTCAGAGACCCAGTACTTC. Translated, it gives CASSSSGTGRSETQYF. The genes are TRBV7-9 and TRBJ2-5, with 9 bases that match TRBD1. This CDR3 has 16 residues. The J segment lost 4 bases and the V segment lost 4 bases, leaving 10 bases of the junction unmatched. The germline V gene encodes CDR1 SEHNR and CDR2 FQNEAQ (reference sequence). The full variable domain, completed using reference TRBV7-9 and TRBJ2-5, is DTGVSQNPRHKITKRGQNVTFRCDPISEHNRLYWYRQTLGQGPEFLTYFQNEAQLEKSRLLSDRFSAERPKGSFSTLEIQRTEQGDSAMYLCASSSSGTGRSETQYFGPGTRLLVL.

This rearrangement joins TRBV7-2 to TRBJ1-2, with 8 bases that match TRBD1. Looked up from germline, CDR1 is SGHTA and CDR2 is FQGNSA. The junction had 13 bases not matched to a gene; V was cut back by 5 bases and J by 2 bases. CDR3 length: 17 amino acids. The DNA for the CDR3 is TGTGCCAGCAGCCCTACGGGATCGGACAGGGCCAACTATGGCTACACCTTC. Translated, it gives CASSPTGSDRANYGYTF.

This clone has a single count. The chain has TRBV5-4 and TRBJ1-2, with D perhaps matching TRBD1 (5 bases). Between the trimmed V and J ends, which lost 4 bases and 2 bases, there was a span of 12 bases. Per the germline V gene, CDR1 is SGHNT and CDR2 is YYREEE (reference sequence). The CDR3 has 14 residues. DNA of the CDR3: TGTGCCAGCAGCCGAGCGGGGGAAAACTATGGCTACACCTTC. It is translated as CASSRAGENYGYTF.

The V gene is TRBV28, the J gene TRBJ1-2; 8 bases are a match to TRBD1. V lost 5 bases, J lost 2 bases, and 19 bases stayed unmatched. Germline V lookup: CDR1 MDHEN, CDR2 SYDVKM. The CDR3 is made up of 19 amino acids. The CDR3 region is CASSISPRGRQGQNYGYTF. CDR3 DNA: TGTGCCAGCAGTATCTCTCCACGAGGACGACAGGGGCAAAACTATGGCTACACCTTC.

This rearrangement joins TRBV28 to TRBJ1-1, with a possible D match to TRBD1 (5 bases). V gave up 1 base and J gave up 6 bases, with 9 bases separating them. This CDR3 contains 13 residues. The germline CDR1 and CDR2 sequences are MDHEN and SYDVKM. The CDR3 DNA reads TGTGCCAGCAGTTTATCAGTCAGGGCTGAAGCTTTCTTT. Residues: CASSLSVRAEAFF.

V is TRBV28 and J is TRBJ2-2; TRBD2 aligns across 8 bases. Germline assignment: CDR1 MDHEN and CDR2 SYDVKM. CDR3 length: 15 amino acids. Trimming took 2 bases from V and 3 from J; bases not matched to a gene: 2. The CDR3 region has the DNA TGTGCCAGCAGTTTAAGCGGGAGCCACACCGGGGAGCTGTTTTTT. It yields the protein CASSLSGSHTGELFF.

The table lists this clone with a count of one. J is TRBJ2-2 and V is TRBV9, with D unclear. The CDR3 length is 14 residues. The germline V gene encodes CDR1 SGDLS and CDR2 YYNGEE. Trimming took 0 bases from V and 4 from J, leaving 7 bases between them. CDR3 loop: CASSVVVTTGELFF. CDR3 nucleotides: TGTGCCAGCAGCGTAGTAGTAACCACCGGGGAGCTGTTTTTT.

V gene TRBV18 combines with J gene TRBJ2-1, with TRBD2 matching 7 bases. Germline values: CDR1 KGHSH, CDR2 LQKENI. The CDR3 is 13 amino acids. V lost 3 bases, J lost 12 bases, and 8 bases stayed unmatched. CDR3 residues: CASSPDGGLTQFF. The CDR3 nucleotides read TGTGCCAGCTCACCCGACGGGGGGTTAACGCAGTTCTTC.

The chain is built from TRBV10-3 and TRBJ2-1, with 11 bases lining up with TRBD2. This CDR3 spans 14 amino acids. The trim removed 10 bases at V and 4 bases at J, leaving 6 bases unmatched. Germline-derived CDR1 and CDR2 are ENHRY and SYGVKD. The CDR3 sequence is CATSTSGVYNEQFF. CDR3 DNA sequence: TGTGCCACCTCGACTAGCGGGGTGTACAATGAGCAGTTCTTC.

The V gene is TRBV19, the J gene TRBJ2-2; 10 nucleotides line up with TRBD1. The CDR3 has 16 residues. With 6 bases clipped from V and 0 bases from J, the junction kept 4 bases outside the gene matches. Germline-derived CDR1 and CDR2 are LNHDA and SQIVND (reference sequence). The CDR3 DNA follows: TGTGCCAGTAGAGACAGGGGGCAGACGAACACCGGGGAGCTGTTTTTT. The encoded protein is CASRDRGQTNTGELFF.

The chain joins TRBV6-4 to TRBJ1-2, with D possibly matching TRBD1 (5 bases). Germline values: CDR1 MRHNA, CDR2 SNTAGT. This CDR3 has 11 amino acids. With 5 bases removed from V and 7 bases from J, the gap between germline ends came to 8 bases. CDR3 sequence reads: CASSTGFGYTF. The CDR3 coding sequence is TGTGCCAGCAGTACAGGTTTTGGCTACACCTTC.

Here the CDR3 reads CVQRREGLSAYEQYF. For the CDR3, the DNA is TGTGTCCAACGGCGGGAGGGCCTTAGTGCGTACGAGCAGTACTTC. This chain joins TRBV6-5 and TRBJ2-7; 9 bases are a match to TRBD2. CDR3 length: 15 residues. Looked up from germline, CDR1 is MNHEY and CDR2 is SVGAGI.

This chain links TRBV5-4 with TRBJ1-6; a weak D match, TRBD1 (6 bases). V was clipped by 5 bases and J by 8 bases, with 11 bases between them. Germline CDR1 and CDR2: SGHNT and YYREEE (reference sequence). The CDR3 spans 13 residues. CDR3 amino acids: CASRGDTYSPLHF. CDR3 in DNA: TGTGCCAGCAGGGGGGACACTTATTCACCCCTCCACTTT.

The sample holds a few counts of this clone. The genes are TRBV2 and TRBJ1-3; D possibly corresponds to TRBD1 (6 bases). The CDR3 runs 15 residues. Germline V CDR1 and CDR2: SNHLY, FYNNEI. Trimming removed 6 bases at V and 0 bases at J, with 12 bases between. This CDR3 reads CASSTRQDSGNTIYF. The DNA for the CDR3 is TGTGCCAGCAGCACCAGACAGGACTCTGGAAACACCATATATTTT.

The chain carries TRBV6-1 and TRBJ2-2, with no clear D. Germline V gives CDR1 MNHNS, CDR2 SASEGT. The CDR3 is made up of 16 amino acids. The V and J ends lost 1 base and 1 base respectively, with 10 bases between them. DNA for the CDR3: TGTGCCAGCAGTGAAGGGCCAGGCCGGAACACCGGGGAGCTGTTTTTT. Encoded protein: CASSEGPGRNTGELFF.

This clone was recorded only once. J is TRBJ1-2 and V is TRBV6-2 or TRBV6-3; 10 positions match TRBD1. Germline CDR1 and CDR2: MNHEY and SVGEGT. CDR3 length: 15 residues. V dropped 6 bases and J dropped 7; count of bases not matched to a gene: 11. For the CDR3, the DNA is TGTGCCAGCAGCCTGACAGGGGGCAGCGGAGGTGGCTACACCTTC. It yields the protein CASSLTGGSGGGYTF.

The chain couples TRBV20-1 to TRBJ1-5, with 8 bases that match TRBD1. Per germline, CDR1 DFQATT and CDR2 SNEGSKA (reference sequence). CDR3 length equals 17 residues. With V trimmed by 3 bases and J by 4 bases, 14 bases remained unmatched. The CDR3 DNA reads as TGCAGTGCTAGTCCGGGTGACAGGGGCCCTAGGAATCAGCCCCAGCATTTT. This codes for CSASPGDRGPRNQPQHF.

The chain joins TRBV4-3 to TRBJ2-1; 10 bases line up with TRBD2. V trimming: 3 bases; J trimming: 8 bases; junction bases outside the gene matches: 13. CDR1 is LGHNA and CDR2 is YSLEER in the germline V gene. The CDR3 has 17 amino acids. For the CDR3, the DNA is TGCGCCAGCAGCCACGAGATAGCGGGAGGCGAGGTCGATGAGCAGTTCTTC. Its protein is CASSHEIAGGEVDEQFF.

The V and J genes are TRBV30 and TRBJ1-3; 7 bases agree with TRBD1. The V gene's germline CDR1 is GTSNPN and CDR2 SVGIG (reference sequence). The CDR3 has 15 residues. V trimming: 1 base; J trimming: 2 bases; junction bases outside the gene matches: 5. The CDR3 here is CAWSEKGTAGNTIYF. The CDR3 DNA follows: TGTGCCTGGAGTGAGAAAGGGACAGCTGGAAACACCATATATTTT.